The rows below give T cell receptor beta chains drawn from one sample of a study of chemoradiotherapy in HPV16-positive cancers. Method: immunoSEQ multiplex PCR; TCRdb's copy keeps in-frame clones and lacks some. Among about 35,000 clones listed, about 86% were seen once. This specimen consisted of blood, obtained from a patient who underwent chemoradiotherapy. The receptors shown here come from a human donor with HPV-associated anogenital cancer. Each CDR3 is given with its conserved first and last residue. D genes are given only for firm matches. Size values are once, few and many counts, or a class for expanded clones, and some rows have none.

J: TRBJ1-1; V: TRBV13; size: -; D: -; DNA: TGTGCCAGCAGCGAGACTGACGCACCTGAAGCTTTCTTT; CDR3: CASSETDAPEAFF
J: TRBJ2-5; V: TRBV5-4; size: -; D: -; DNA: TGTGCCAGCAGCTTGGAAGGTCGTCGGGGCAGAGAGACCCAGTACTTC; CDR3: CASSLEGRRGRETQYF
J: TRBJ2-7; V: TRBV29-1; size: -; D: -; DNA: TGCAGCGCCGGTAGAGGGGCCTACGAGCAGTACTTC; CDR3: CSAGRGAYEQYF
J: TRBJ2-3; V: TRBV5-1; size: -; D: TRBD2; DNA: TGCGCCAGCAGCTTGCAGCTAGCGGCAAACACAGATACGCAGTATTTT; CDR3: CASSLQLAANTDTQYF
J: TRBJ2-2; V: TRBV28; size: -; D: TRBD2; DNA: TGTGCCAGCAGTTTCGGACTAGCGGGGGGCCCCCGGGAGCTGTTTTTT; CDR3: CASSFGLAGGPRELFF
J: TRBJ2-5; V: TRBV19; size: -; D: -; DNA: TGTGCCAGTAGTAGGACCTTTGAAGTCACCCAAGAGACCCAGTACTTC; CDR3: CASSRTFEVTQETQYF
J: TRBJ2-6; V: TRBV10-3; size: -; D: -; DNA: TGTGCCATCAAAAGCTCTGGGGCCAACGTCCTGACTTTC; CDR3: CAIKSSGANVLTF
J: TRBJ2-7; V: TRBV6-5; size: -; D: TRBD1; DNA: TGTGCCAGCAGTTCAGGGACAGGCACCTACGAGCAGTACTTC; CDR3: CASSSGTGTYEQYF
J: TRBJ2-7; V: TRBV5-1; size: -; D: -; DNA: TGCGCCAGCAGCGGCGGACTCAACTACGAGCAGTACTTC; CDR3: CASSGGLNYEQYF
J: TRBJ2-3; V: TRBV27; size: -; D: -; DNA: TGTGCCAGCGGGGGGCAGTTGGCAGATACGCAGTATTTT; CDR3: CASGGQLADTQYF
J: TRBJ2-7; V: TRBV19; size: -; D: -; DNA: TGTGCCAGTAGTCCAACGCAGAGAACCTACGAGCAGTACTTC; CDR3: CASSPTQRTYEQYF
J: TRBJ2-7; V: TRBV6-5; size: -; D: -; DNA: TGTGCCAGCAGTTACTCGATTTGGGGTACCTACGAGCAGTACTTC; CDR3: CASSYSIWGTYEQYF
J: TRBJ2-7; V: TRBV4-1; size: few; D: -; DNA: TGCGCCAGCAGCCAAGGGTTCGAAACCTACGAGCAGTACTTC; CDR3: CASSQGFETYEQYF
J: TRBJ1-6; V: TRBV10-3; size: -; D: -; DNA: TGTGCCATCAGTGAGTGGGGGTATGATTCACCCCTCCACTTT; CDR3: CAISEWGYDSPLHF
J: TRBJ1-2; V: TRBV4-3; size: -; D: TRBD1; DNA: TGCGCCAGCAGCCAACCAGGTGACAGGGGTGGCTACACCTTC; CDR3: CASSQPGDRGGYTF
J: TRBJ2-7; V: TRBV5-1; size: -; D: -; DNA: TGCGCCAGCAGATTTTCGGACGAGACCTACGAGCAGTACTTC; CDR3: CASRFSDETYEQYF
J: TRBJ2-2; V: TRBV6-5; size: -; D: TRBD2; DNA: TGTGCCAGCAGCCATAGGACTAGTACCGGGGAGCTGTTTTTT; CDR3: CASSHRTSTGELFF
J: TRBJ1-1; V: TRBV27; size: -; D: TRBD1; DNA: TGTGCCAGCAGTTTGACAGGGATGAACACTGAAGCTTTCTTT; CDR3: CASSLTGMNTEAFF
J: TRBJ2-2; V: TRBV10-3; size: few; D: -; DNA: TGTGCCATCAGTGTGAATATTCCCGGGGAGCTGTTTTTT; CDR3: CAISVNIPGELFF
J: TRBJ1-1; V: TRBV7-3; size: -; D: TRBD1; DNA: TGTGCCAGCAGCGTCGGGACAGCGGGCAATACTGAAGCTTTCTTT; CDR3: CASSVGTAGNTEAFF
J: TRBJ1-4; V: TRBV10-3; size: -; D: TRBD1; DNA: TGTGCCATCAGTGAGTCTAGAGCAGGGGGGGAAGAAAAACTGTTTTTT; CDR3: CAISESRAGGEEKLFF
J: TRBJ2-5; V: TRBV10-1; size: -; D: -; DNA: TGCGCCAGCAGTTCAGGTCGGGGCGTTTATGGGACCCAGTACTTC; CDR3: CASSSGRGVYGTQYF
J: TRBJ1-6; V: TRBV9; size: -; D: -; DNA: TGTGCCAGCAGCGTAGACCCTGGCGGGGATTCACCCCTCCACTTT; CDR3: CASSVDPGGDSPLHF
J: TRBJ1-3; V: TRBV5-8; size: once; D: -; DNA: TGTGCCAGCAGCCTCTATGGAAACACCATATATTTT; CDR3: CASSLYGNTIYF
J: TRBJ1-5; V: TRBV4-3; size: -; D: -; DNA: TGCGCCAGCAGCCAAGATTCGGGGGGATTGGGTAATCAGCCCCAGCATTTT; CDR3: CASSQDSGGLGNQPQHF
J: TRBJ2-3; V: TRBV5-1; size: -; D: -; DNA: TGCGCCAGCAGCTTTTCAGGGCCCCAGACCACAGATACGCAGTATTTT; CDR3: CASSFSGPQTTDTQYF